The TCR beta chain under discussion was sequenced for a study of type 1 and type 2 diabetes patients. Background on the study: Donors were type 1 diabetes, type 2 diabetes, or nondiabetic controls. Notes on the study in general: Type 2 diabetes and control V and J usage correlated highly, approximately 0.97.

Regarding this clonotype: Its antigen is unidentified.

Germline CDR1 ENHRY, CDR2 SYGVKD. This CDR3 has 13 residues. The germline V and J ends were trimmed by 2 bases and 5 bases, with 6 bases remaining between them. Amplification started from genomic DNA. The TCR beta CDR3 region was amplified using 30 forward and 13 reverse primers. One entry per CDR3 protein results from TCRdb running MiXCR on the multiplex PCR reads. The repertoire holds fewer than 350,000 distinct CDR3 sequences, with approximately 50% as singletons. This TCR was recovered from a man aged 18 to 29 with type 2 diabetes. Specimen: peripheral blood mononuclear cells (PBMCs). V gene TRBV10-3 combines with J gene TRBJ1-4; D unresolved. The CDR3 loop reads CAISEGENEKLFF. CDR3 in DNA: TGTGCCATCAGTGAGGGGGAGAATGAAAAACTGTTTTTT.